This section outlines one T cell receptor beta chain sequence together with its context. Its antigen is not known. Every bit of the isolated RNA underwent reverse transcription, so sequencing read expressed TCRB transcripts. Clones were read by immunoSEQ multiplex PCR, and TCRdb kept only the in-frame ones, dropping some. The sample consists of around 150,000 clones, 63% of them appearing once. This entry comes from a study of beta chain features in type 1 diabetes. Study-wide context: Sorted cells examined across all samples numbered roughly 100 million.

Trimming removed 3 bases from V and 6 bases from J, with 4 bases in between. The length of the CDR3 is 11 residues. The germline V gene has CDR1 PRHDT and CDR2 FYEKMQ (reference sequence). General study results and limits: Moderate yet significant TCRB CDR3 shortening was seen in Type 1 diabetes patients in all four CD4+ subsets. Patients and controls would be equally affected if PCR favored shorter templates.

The sample consisted of naive CD4+ T cells from blood. The sequence was collected from a man aged 25 to 45 with type 1 diabetes. This chain uses TRBV13 with TRBJ2-3; D is uncertain. The CDR3 sequence: CASSFADTQYF. As DNA, the CDR3 is TGTGCCAGCAGCTTCGCTGATACGCAGTATTTT.